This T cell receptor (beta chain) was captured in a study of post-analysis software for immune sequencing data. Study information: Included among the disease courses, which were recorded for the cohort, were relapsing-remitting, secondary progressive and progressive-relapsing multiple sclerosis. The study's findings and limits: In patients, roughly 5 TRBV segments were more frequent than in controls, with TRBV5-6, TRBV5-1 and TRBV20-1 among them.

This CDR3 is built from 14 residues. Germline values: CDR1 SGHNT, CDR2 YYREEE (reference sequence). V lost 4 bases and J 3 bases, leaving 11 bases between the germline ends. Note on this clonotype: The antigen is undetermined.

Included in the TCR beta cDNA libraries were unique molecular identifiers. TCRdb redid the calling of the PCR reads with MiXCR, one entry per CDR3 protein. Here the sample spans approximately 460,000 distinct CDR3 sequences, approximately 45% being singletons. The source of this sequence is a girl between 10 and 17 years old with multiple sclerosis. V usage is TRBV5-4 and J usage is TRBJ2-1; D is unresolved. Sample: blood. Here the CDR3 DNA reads TGTGCCAGCAGCCCCCAACTTGGCTACAATGAGCAGTTCTTC. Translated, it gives CASSPQLGYNEQFF.